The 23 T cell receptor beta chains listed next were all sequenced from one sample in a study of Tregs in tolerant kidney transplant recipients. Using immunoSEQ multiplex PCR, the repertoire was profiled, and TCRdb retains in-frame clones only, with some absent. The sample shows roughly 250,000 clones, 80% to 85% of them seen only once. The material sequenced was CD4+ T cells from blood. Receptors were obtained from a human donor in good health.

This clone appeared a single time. The CDR3 nucleotides are TGTGCCAGCAGCTTAGACGTTTCTGGGGCCAACGTCCTGACTTTC. Translating gives CASSLDVSGANVLTF. V usage is TRBV7-9 and J usage is TRBJ2-6, with D uncertain. There are 15 residues in the CDR3. Germline values: CDR1 SEHNR, CDR2 FQNEAQ (reference sequence). Trimming took off 1 base at V and 1 base at J, with 5 bases between the two ends.

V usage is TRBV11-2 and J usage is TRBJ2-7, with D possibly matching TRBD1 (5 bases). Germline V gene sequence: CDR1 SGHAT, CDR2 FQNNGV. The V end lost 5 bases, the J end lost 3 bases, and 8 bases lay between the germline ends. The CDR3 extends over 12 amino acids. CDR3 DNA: TGTGCCAGCAGCCGACAGAACTACGAGCAGTACTTC. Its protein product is CASSRQNYEQYF.

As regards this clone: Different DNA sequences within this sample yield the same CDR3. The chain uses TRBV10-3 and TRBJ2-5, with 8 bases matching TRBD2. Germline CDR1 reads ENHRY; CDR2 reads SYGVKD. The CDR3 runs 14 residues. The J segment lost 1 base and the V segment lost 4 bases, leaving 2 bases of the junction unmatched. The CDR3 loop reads CAISGAGGQETQYF. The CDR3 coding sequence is TGTGCCATCAGTGGCGCGGGGGGCCAAGAGACCCAGTACTTC.

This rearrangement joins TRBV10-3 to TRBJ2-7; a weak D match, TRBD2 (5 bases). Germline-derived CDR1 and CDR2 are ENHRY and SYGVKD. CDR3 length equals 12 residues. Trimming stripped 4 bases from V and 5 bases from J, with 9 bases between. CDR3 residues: CAISGGLHEQYF. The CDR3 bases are TGTGCCATCAGTGGAGGGTTGCACGAGCAGTACTTC.

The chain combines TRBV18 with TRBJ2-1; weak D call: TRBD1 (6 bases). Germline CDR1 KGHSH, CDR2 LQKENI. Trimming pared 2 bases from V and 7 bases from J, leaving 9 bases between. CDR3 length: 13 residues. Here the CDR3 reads CASSPSTGNEQFF. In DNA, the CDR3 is TGTGCCAGCTCACCAAGTACAGGGAATGAGCAGTTCTTC.

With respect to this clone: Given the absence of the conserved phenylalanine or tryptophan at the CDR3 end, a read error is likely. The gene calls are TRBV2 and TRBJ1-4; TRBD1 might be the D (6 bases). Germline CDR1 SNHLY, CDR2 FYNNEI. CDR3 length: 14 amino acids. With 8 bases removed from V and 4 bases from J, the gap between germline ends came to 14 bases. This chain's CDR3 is CASFSDSNNEKLFI. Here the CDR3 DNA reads TGTGCCAGCTTTTCGGACAGCAATAATGAAAAACTGTTTATT.

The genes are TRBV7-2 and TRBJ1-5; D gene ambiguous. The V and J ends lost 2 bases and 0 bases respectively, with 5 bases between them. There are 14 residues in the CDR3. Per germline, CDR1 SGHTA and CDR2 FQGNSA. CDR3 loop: CASSLRYSNQPQHF. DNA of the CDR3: TGTGCCAGCAGCTTACGTTATAGCAATCAGCCCCAGCATTTT.

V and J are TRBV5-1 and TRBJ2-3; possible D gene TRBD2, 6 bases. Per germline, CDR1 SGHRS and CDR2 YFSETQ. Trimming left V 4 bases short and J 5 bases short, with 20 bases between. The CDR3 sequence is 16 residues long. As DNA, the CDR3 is TGCGCCAGCAGCCCCCCCGCTGGAGCCGGGGGAGATACGCAGTATTTT. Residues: CASSPPAGAGGDTQYF.

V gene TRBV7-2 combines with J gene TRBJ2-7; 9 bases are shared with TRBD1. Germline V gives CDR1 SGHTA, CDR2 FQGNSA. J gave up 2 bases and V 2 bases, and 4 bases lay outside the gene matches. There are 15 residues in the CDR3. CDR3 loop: CASSLRRQGAYEQYF. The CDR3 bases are TGTGCCAGCAGCTTAAGGCGACAGGGGGCCTACGAGCAGTACTTC.

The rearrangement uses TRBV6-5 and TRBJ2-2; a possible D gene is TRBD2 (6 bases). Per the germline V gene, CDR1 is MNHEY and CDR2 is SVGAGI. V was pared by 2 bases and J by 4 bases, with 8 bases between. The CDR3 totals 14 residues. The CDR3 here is CASSYEGGTGELFF. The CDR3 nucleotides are TGTGCCAGCAGTTACGAGGGAGGCACCGGGGAGCTGTTTTTT.

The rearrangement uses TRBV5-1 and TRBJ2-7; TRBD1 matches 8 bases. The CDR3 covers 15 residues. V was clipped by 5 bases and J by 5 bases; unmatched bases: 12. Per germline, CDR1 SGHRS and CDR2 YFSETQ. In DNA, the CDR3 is TGCGCCAGCAGTCCCGCCCCGGGACAGGAAGACGAGCAGTACTTC. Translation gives CASSPAPGQEDEQYF. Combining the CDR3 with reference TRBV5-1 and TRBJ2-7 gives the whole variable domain KAGVTQTPRYLIKTRGQQVTLSCSPISGHRSVSWYQQTPGQGLQFLFEYFSETQRNKGNFPGRFSGRQFSNSRSEMNVSTLELGDSALYLCASSPAPGQEDEQYFGPGTRLTVT.

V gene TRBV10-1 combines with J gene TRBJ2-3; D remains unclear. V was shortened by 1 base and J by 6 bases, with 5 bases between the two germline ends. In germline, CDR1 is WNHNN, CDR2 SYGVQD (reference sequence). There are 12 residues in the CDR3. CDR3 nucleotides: TGCGCCAGCAGTGAGTGGGGTGATACGCAGTATTTT. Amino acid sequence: CASSEWGDTQYF.

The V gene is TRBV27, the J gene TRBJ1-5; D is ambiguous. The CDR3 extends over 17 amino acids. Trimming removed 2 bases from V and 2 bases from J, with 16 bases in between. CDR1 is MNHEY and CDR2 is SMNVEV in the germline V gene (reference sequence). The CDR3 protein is CASSLVGDTGGNQPQHF. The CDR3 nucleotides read TGTGCCAGCAGTTTAGTCGGGGATACCGGGGGCAATCAGCCCCAGCATTTT.

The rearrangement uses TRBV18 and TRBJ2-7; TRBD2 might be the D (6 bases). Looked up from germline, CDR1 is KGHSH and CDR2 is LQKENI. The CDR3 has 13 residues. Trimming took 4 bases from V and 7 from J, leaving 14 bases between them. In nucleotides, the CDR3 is TGTGCCAGCTCACAAGGCAGGGCGGGGGAGCAGTACTTC. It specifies CASSQGRAGEQYF.

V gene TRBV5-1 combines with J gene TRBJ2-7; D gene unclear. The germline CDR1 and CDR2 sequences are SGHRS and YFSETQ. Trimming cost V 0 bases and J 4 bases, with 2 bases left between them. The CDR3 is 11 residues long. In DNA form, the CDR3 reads TGCGCCAGCAGCTTGGAGTACGAGCAGTACTTC. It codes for CASSLEYEQYF.

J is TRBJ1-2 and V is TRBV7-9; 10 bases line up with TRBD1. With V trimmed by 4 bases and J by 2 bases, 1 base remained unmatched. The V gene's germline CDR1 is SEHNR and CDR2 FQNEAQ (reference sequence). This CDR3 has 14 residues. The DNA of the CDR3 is TGTGCCAGCAGCTGGGGACAGGGGAACTATGGCTACACCTTC. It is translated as CASSWGQGNYGYTF.

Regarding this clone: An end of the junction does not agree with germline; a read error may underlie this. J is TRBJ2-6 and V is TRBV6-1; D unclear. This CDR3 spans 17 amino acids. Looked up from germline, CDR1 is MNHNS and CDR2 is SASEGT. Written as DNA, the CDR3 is TGTGCCATCAGTGAGCAGGCCCTCAGCTCTGGGGCCAACGTCCTGACTTTC. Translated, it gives CAISEQALSSGANVLTF.

CDR3 protein: CASSLRGVRRATEAFF. The DNA for the CDR3 is TGTGCCAGCAGCCTCCGGGGGGTGAGGAGGGCGACTGAAGCTTTCTTT. V and J are TRBV13 and TRBJ1-1; tentatively, D is TRBD1 (5 bases). V was cut by 5 bases and J by 5 bases, with 21 bases left in between. CDR3 size: 16 residues. Per the germline V gene, CDR1 is PRHDT and CDR2 is FYEKMQ (reference sequence).

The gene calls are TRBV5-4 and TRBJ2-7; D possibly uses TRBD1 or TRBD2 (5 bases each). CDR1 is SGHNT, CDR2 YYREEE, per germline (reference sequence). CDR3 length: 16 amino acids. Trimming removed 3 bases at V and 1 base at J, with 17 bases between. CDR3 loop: CASSYSQVRTSYEQYF. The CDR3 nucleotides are TGTGCCAGCAGCTACTCACAGGTTAGGACTTCCTACGAGCAGTACTTC.

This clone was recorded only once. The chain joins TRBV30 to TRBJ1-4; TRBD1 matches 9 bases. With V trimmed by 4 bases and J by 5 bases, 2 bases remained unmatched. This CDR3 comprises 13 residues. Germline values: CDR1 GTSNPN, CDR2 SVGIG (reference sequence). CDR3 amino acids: CAWTDRGNEKLFF. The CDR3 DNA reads TGTGCCTGGACGGACAGGGGCAATGAAAAACTGTTTTTT.

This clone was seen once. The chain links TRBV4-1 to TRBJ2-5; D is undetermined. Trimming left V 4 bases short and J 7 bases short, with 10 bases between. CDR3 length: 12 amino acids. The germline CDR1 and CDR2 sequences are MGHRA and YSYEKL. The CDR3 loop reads CASSRPLGTQYF. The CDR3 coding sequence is TGCGCCAGCAGCCGACCTCTTGGGACCCAGTACTTC.

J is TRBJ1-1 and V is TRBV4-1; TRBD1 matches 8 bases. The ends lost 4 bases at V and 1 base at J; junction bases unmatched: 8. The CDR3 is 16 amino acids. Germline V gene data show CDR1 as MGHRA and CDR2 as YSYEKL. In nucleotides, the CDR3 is TGCGCCAGCAGCCGAAGGGGACAGGCAACGAACACTGAAGCTTTCTTT. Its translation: CASSRRGQATNTEAFF.

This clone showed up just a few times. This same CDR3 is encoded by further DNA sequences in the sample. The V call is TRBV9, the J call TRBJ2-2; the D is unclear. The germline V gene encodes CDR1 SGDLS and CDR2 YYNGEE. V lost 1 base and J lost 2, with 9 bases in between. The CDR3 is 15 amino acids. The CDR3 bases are TGTGCCAGCAGCGTAAGACTCCCCAACACCGGGGAGCTGTTTTTT. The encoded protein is CASSVRLPNTGELFF.